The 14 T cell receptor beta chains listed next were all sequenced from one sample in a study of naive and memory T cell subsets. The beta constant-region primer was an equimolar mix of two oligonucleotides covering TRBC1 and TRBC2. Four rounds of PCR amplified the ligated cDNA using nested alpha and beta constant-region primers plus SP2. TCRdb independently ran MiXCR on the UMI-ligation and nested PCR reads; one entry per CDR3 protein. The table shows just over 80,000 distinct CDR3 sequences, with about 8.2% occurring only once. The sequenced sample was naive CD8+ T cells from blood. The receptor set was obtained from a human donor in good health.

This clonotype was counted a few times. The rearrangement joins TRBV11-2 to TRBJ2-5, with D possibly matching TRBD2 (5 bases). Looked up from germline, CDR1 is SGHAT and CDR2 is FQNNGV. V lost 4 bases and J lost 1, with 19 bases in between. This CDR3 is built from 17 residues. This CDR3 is CASSSYPSGPTQETQYF. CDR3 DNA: TGTGCCAGCAGCTCCTACCCCAGCGGTCCCACCCAAGAGACCCAGTACTTC.

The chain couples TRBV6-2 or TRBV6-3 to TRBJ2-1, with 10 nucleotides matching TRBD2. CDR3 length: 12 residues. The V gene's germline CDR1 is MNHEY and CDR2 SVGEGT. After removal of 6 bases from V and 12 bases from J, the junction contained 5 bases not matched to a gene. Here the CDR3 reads CASSPTSGMQFF. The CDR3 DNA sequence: TGTGCCAGCAGCCCAACTAGCGGGATGCAGTTCTTC.

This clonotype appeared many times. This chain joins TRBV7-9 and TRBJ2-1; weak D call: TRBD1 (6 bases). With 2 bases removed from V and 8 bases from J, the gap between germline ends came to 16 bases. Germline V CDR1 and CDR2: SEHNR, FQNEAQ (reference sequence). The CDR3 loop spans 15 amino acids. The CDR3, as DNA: TGTGCCAGCAGCTTAACCCAGGGGAGCTTCGATGAGCAGTTCTTC. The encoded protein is CASSLTQGSFDEQFF. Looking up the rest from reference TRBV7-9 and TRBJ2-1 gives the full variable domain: DTGVSQNPRHKITKRGQNVTFRCDPISEHNRLYWYRQTLGQGPEFLTYFQNEAQLEKSRLLSDRFSAERPKGSFSTLEIQRTEQGDSAMYLCASSLTQGSFDEQFFGPGTRLTVL.

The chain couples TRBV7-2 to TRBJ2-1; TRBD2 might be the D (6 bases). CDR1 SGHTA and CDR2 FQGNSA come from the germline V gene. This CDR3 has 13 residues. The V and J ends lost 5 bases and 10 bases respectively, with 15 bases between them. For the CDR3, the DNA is TGTGCCAGCAGCCCAACGACTAGGAACGAGCAGTTCTTC. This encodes CASSPTTRNEQFF.

CDR3 coding DNA: TGTGCCAGCAGCTTCATAGCGGGAGCTCACTACAATGAGCAGTTCTTC. Amino acids: CASSFIAGAHYNEQFF. This chain links TRBV7-3 with TRBJ2-1; TRBD2 aligns across 9 bases. The germline V gene encodes CDR1 SGHTA and CDR2 FQGTGA. The J segment lost 3 bases and the V segment lost 3 bases, leaving 6 bases of the junction unmatched. This CDR3 is 16 amino acids long.

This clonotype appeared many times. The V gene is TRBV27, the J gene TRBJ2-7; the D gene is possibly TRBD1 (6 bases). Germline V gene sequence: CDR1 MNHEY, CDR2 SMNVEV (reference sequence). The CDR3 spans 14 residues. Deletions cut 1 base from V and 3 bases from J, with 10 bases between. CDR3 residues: CASSLLARGYEQYF. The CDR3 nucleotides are TGTGCCAGCAGTTTATTGGCCAGGGGCTACGAGCAGTACTTC.

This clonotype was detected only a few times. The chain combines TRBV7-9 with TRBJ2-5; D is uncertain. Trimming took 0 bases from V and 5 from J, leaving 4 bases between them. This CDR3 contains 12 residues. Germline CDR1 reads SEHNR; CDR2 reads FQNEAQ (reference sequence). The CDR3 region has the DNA TGTGCCAGCAGCTTAGCGTATGAGACCCAGTACTTC. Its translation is CASSLAYETQYF.

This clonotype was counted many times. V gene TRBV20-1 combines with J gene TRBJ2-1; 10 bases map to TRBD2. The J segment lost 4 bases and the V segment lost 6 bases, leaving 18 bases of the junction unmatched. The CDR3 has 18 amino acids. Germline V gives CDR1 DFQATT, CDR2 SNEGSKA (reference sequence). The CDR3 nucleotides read TGCAGTGCAACGGTCCTAGCGGGAGAAGAGGCCGCTTACAATGAGCAGTTCTTC. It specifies CSATVLAGEEAAYNEQFF.

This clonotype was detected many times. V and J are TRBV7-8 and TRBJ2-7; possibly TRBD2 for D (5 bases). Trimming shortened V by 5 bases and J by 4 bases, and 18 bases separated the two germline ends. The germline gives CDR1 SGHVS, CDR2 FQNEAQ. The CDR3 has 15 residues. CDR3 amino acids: CASSLVPGTLYEQYF. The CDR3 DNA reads TGTGCCAGCAGCCTCGTGCCGGGAACTTTATACGAGCAGTACTTC.

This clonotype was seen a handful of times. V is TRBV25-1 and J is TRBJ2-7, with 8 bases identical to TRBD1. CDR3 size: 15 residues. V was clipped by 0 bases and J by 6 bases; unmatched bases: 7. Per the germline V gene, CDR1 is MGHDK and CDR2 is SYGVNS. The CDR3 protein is CASSEYPDRDPEQYF. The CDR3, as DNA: TGTGCCAGCAGTGAATATCCGGACAGGGACCCCGAGCAGTACTTC.

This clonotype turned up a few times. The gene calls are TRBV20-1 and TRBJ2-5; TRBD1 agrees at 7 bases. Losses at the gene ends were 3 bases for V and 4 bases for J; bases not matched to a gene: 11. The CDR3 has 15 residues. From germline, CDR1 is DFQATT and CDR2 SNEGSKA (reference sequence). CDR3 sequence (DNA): TGCAGTGCTAGCCTAAAGACAGGGATGCTAGAGACCCAGTACTTC. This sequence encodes CSASLKTGMLETQYF.

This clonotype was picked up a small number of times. The chain's CDR3 is CSAAGTGPRDTQYF. CDR3 in DNA: TGCAGCGCCGCAGGGACAGGCCCTAGGGATACGCAGTATTTT. The chain is built from TRBV29-1 and TRBJ2-3; 8 bases align to TRBD1. Germline V gene data show CDR1 as SQVTM and CDR2 as ANQGSEA. The CDR3 contains 14 residues. V lost 7 bases to trimming and J lost 6 bases; unmatched junction nucleotides: 12.

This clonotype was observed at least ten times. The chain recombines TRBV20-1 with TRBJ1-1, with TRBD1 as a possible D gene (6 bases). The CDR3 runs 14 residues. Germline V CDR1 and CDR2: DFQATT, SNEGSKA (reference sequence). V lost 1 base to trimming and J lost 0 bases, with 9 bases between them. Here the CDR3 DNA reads TGCAGTGCTAGAGTGACAGGAATGAACACTGAAGCTTTCTTT. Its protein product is CSARVTGMNTEAFF.

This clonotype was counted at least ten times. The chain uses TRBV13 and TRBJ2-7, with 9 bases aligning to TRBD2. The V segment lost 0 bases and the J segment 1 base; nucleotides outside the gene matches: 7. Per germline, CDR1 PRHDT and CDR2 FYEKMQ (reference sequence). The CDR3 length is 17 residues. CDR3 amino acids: CASSLGLAGKGSYEQYF. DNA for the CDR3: TGTGCCAGCAGCTTAGGACTAGCGGGTAAAGGATCCTACGAGCAGTACTTC.